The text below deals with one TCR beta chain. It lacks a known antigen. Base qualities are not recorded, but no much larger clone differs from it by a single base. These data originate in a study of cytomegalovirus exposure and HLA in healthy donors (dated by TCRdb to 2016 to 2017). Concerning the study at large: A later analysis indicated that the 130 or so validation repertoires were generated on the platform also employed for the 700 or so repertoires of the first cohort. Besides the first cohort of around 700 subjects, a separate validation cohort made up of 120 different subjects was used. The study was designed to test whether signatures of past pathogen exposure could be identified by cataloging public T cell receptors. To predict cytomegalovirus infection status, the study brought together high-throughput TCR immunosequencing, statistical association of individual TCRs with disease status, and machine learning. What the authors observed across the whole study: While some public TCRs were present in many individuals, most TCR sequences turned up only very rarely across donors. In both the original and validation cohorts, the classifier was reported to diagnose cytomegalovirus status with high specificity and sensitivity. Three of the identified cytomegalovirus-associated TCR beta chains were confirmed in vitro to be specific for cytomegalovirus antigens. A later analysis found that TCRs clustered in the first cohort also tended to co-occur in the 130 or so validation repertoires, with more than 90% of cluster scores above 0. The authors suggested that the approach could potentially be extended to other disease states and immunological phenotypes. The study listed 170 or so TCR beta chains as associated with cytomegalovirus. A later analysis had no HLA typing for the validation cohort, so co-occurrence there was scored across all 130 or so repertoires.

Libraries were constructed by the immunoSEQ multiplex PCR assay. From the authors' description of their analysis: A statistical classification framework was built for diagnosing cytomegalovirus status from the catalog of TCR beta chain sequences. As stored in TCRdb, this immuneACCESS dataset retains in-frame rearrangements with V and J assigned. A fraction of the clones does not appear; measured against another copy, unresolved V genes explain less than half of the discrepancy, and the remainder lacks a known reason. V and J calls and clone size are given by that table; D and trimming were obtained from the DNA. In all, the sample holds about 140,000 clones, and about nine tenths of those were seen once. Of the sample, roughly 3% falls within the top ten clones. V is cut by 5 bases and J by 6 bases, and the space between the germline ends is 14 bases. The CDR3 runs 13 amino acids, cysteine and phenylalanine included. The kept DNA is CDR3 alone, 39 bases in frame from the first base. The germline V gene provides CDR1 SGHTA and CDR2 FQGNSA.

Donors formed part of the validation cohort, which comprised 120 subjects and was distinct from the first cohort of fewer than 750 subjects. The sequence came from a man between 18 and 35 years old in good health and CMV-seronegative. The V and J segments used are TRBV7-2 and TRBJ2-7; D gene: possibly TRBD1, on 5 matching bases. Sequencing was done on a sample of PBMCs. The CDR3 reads CASSTQQTGEQYF. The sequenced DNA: TGTGCCAGCAGCACGCAACAAACAGGCGAGCAGTACTTC.